Below, one T cell receptor beta chain is given with its context. Its target is unknown. Data came from immunoSEQ multiplex PCR; TCRdb stores just in-frame clones and leaves some out. The profile shows about 62,000 clones, 80% to 95% of them singletons. These data originate in a study of OX40 agonist ivuxolimab in advanced cancers. Enrollment shut out patients with autoimmune disease history or systemic immunosuppression. The investigators sampled blood at baseline, at cycle 4 day 1, and at cycle 7 day 1. General study points: The CD4+ and CD8+ T cells in the blood had expanded clonally by week 6 at 0.1 to 3.0 mg/kg. Expanded clones belonging to CD8+ T cells outnumbered, on average, those of CD4+.

CDR1 is SGHDN, CDR2 FVKESK, per germline. This CDR3 region has 14 residues. The V end was cut by 1 base, the J end by 5 bases, with 12 bases between. The genes are TRBV14 and TRBJ2-7; TRBD1 is a possible D gene (5 bases). This receptor was taken from an adult with an advanced solid tumor such as melanoma, head and neck, liver or kidney cancer. Here the sequenced sample was CD4+ or CD8+ T cells sorted from blood, taken in a trial of the OX40 agonist ivuxolimab. Here the CDR3 reads CASSQGPGSNEQYF. The CDR3 DNA sequence: TGTGCCAGCAGCCAAGGTCCAGGGTCAAACGAGCAGTACTTC.